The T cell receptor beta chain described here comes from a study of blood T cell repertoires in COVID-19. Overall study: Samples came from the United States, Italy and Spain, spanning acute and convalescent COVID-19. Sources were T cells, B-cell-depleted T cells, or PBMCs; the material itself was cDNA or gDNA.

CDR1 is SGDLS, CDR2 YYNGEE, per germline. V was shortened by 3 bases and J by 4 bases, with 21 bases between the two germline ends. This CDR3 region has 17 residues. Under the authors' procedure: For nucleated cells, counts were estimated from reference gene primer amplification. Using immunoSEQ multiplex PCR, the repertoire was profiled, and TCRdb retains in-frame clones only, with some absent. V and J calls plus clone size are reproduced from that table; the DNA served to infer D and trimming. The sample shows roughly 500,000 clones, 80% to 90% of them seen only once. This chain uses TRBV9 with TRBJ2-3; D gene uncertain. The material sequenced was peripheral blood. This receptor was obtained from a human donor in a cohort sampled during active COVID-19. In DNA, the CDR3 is TGTGCCAGCAGCGCCAACTCTAGAGACTTCCGAGCAGATACGCAGTATTTT. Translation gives CASSANSRDFRADTQYF.